The entry below gives a single T cell receptor (beta chain) sequence along with its context. The antigen remains unidentified. Trimming removed 8 bases from V and 4 bases from J, with 11 bases in between. Per the germline V gene, CDR1 is MDHEN and CDR2 is SYDVKM. The CDR3 is made up of 13 amino acids. These data come from a study of T cells in localized non-small cell lung cancer. The study's findings and limits: Because researchers sequenced only one region of the tumor, heterogeneity is still possible. Among blood samples, higher T cell density accompanied longer overall survival. A median of around 60 clones ranked among the top 100 in tumor appeared in adjacent lung.

Some clones are missing from TCRdb's copy, which holds only in-frame ones; the method was immunoSEQ multiplex PCR. Of around 100,000 clones in the sample, roughly 89% were seen once. The source of this sequence is a man between 40 and 70 years old with stage I squamous cell lung carcinoma. Sequencing used peripheral blood, obtained before any cancer treatment. The chain joins TRBV28 to TRBJ2-2, with D perhaps being TRBD1 or TRBD2 (6 bases each). Here the CDR3 reads CASSGAGTGELFF. The CDR3 DNA is TGTGCCAGCTCGGGGGCCGGCACCGGGGAGCTGTTTTTT.